This T cell receptor (beta chain) appears in the sequencing data of a study of cytomegalovirus exposure and HLA in healthy donors. In the study overall: A previous analysis identified fewer than 130 million unique TCR beta sequences derived from about 180 million T cells.

The CDR3 covers 12 residues. Trimming took 5 bases from V and 2 from J, leaving 5 bases between them. Germline-derived CDR1 and CDR2 are KGHSH and LQKENI. As for this clone: Antigen: not known. This sample also contains other DNA sequences that code for the same CDR3.

Primers for the PCR totalled 60 Vbeta and 13 Jbeta. Repertoires were generated with immunoSEQ multiplex PCR, while TCRdb's copy carries only in-frame clones and drops some. The repertoire holds 180,000 or so clones, with 77% as singletons. Findings and limits, study-wide: Earlier findings revealed that most TCR beta V segments proved productive either about 90% or about 30% of the time.

The sample was PBMCs. The chain uses TRBV18 and TRBJ2-3; D remains unclear. This clonotype originated in a man younger than 30 in good health and CMV-seronegative. The chain's CDR3 is CASSSYTDTQYF. DNA of the CDR3: TGTGCCAGCTCATCCTACACAGATACGCAGTATTTT.